The 9 T cell receptor beta chains listed next were all sequenced from one sample in a study of beta chain features in type 1 diabetes (dated by TCRdb to 2017 to 2018). Their recognized antigens are unknown. The library was produced with the immunoSEQ multiplex PCR assay. The entire isolated RNA was reverse transcribed using the High Capacity cDNA Reverse Transcription Kit, and thus expressed TCRB transcripts were sequenced. TCRdb's version of the immuneACCESS table is confined to in-frame rearrangements and falls short of the full clone set. An unresolved V gene accounts for under half of the shortfall where checked; the remainder is of unknown origin. The sample table shows around 180,000 clones, and approximately 7.8% are seen once. Approximately 0.93% of the sample is held by the ten biggest clonotypes. Results the study describes overall, beyond this receptor: In all four CD4+ subsets, TCRB CDR3 length was moderately but significantly shorter in type 1 diabetes patients.

The sequenced sample consisted of central memory CD4+ T cells from blood. All receptors derive from a woman aged 40-49 years with type 1 diabetes.

This clone occurred a few times. The V call is TRBV10-3, the J call TRBJ2-3; 11 bases are shared with TRBD1. J gave up 3 bases and V 7 bases, and 6 bases lay outside the gene matches. The CDR3 spans 15 residues. CDR1 and CDR2 from the germline V gene are ENHRY and SYGVKD. The CDR3 DNA reads as TGTGCCATCACACCGGGACAGGGGGGGACAGATACGCAGTATTTT. Residues: CAITPGQGGTDTQYF.

This clone was found many times. V and J are TRBV19 and TRBJ2-3; 7 bases line up with TRBD2. CDR3 length equals 18 residues. From germline, CDR1 is LNHDA and CDR2 SQIVND (reference sequence). V lost 5 bases, J lost 4 bases, and 18 bases stayed unmatched. CDR3: CASSPGLVRRKEADTQYF. CDR3 in DNA: TGTGCCAGTAGTCCCGGACTAGTCAGGAGAAAAGAAGCAGATACGCAGTATTTT.

This clone was detected a few times. The genes are TRBV7-2 and TRBJ2-7, with D perhaps TRBD2 (6 bases). Between the trimmed V and J ends, which lost 5 bases and 5 bases, there was a span of 16 bases. The CDR3 totals 14 residues. CDR1 and CDR2 (germline): SGHTA, FQGNSA. The CDR3 spells CASSPPERVHEQYF. The CDR3 nucleotides read TGTGCCAGCAGCCCTCCTGAGCGGGTCCACGAGCAGTACTTC. Drawing the rest from reference TRBV7-2 and TRBJ2-7, the complete variable domain is GAGVSQSPSNKVTEKGKDVELRCDPISGHTALYWYRQSLGQGLEFLIYFQGNSAPDKSGLPSDRFSAERTGGSVSTLTIQRTQQEDSAVYLCASSPPERVHEQYFGPGTRLTVT.

At least ten counts were recorded for this clone. The chain combines TRBV29-1 with TRBJ2-7; 9 bases align to TRBD1. With V trimmed by 4 bases and J by 1 base, 5 bases remained unmatched. Germline V gene sequence: CDR1 SQVTM, CDR2 ANQGSEA. The CDR3 is 14 residues long. This CDR3 is CSVGGTGMSYEQYF. The DNA of the CDR3 is TGCAGCGTTGGGGGGACAGGGATGTCCTACGAGCAGTACTTC.

The gene calls are TRBV7-2 and TRBJ1-6; unclear D gene. The V gene lost 1 base and the J gene lost 9 bases, with 22 bases spanning the gap. This CDR3 spans 18 amino acids. Germline V gene lookup returns CDR1 SGHTA and CDR2 FQGNSA. The DNA of the CDR3 is TGTGCCAGCAGCTTAGGCGCAACGGAGTCGGATAAGTCTTCACCCCTCCACTTT. This gives the protein CASSLGATESDKSSPLHF.

This clone was detected only a few times. This chain joins TRBV30 and TRBJ2-2; 8 nucleotides agree with TRBD2. The CDR3 covers 15 residues. The germline V gene encodes CDR1 GTSNPN and CDR2 SVGIG (reference sequence). V was pared by 5 bases and J by 5 bases, with 10 bases of the junction left unmatched. CDR3 DNA: TGTGCCTGGGAAATAGCGGGACTGAGTACCGGGGAGCTGTTTTTT. It encodes CAWEIAGLSTGELFF.

The rearrangement joins TRBV2 to TRBJ2-5; 7 nucleotides align to TRBD2. J was trimmed by 5 bases and V by 6 bases; bases with no gene match: 12. CDR3 length: 15 amino acids. In germline, CDR1 is SNHLY, CDR2 FYNNEI. CDR3 nucleotides: TGTGCCAGCAGACCCGGACTAGGGCTGAGTGAGACCCAGTACTTC. It is translated as CASRPGLGLSETQYF.

This clone was detected only a few times. V and J are TRBV6-5 and TRBJ2-5, with D maybe TRBD1 (5 bases). The CDR3 is 14 residues long. V gave up 6 bases and J gave up 6 bases, with 17 bases separating them. Germline loops: CDR1 MNHEY, CDR2 SVGAGI. CDR3 in DNA: TGTGCCAGCAGCCCTAGGGGCAGTGAAAAGACCCAGTACTTC. Residues: CASSPRGSEKTQYF.

In this sample, this clone turned up a few times. This rearrangement joins TRBV7-2 to TRBJ2-7; no definite D call. The germline CDR1 and CDR2 sequences are SGHTA and FQGNSA. The length of the CDR3 is 14 residues. The V and J ends lost 5 bases and 3 bases respectively, with 14 bases between them. Written as DNA, the CDR3 is TGTGCCAGCAGCGCCGGAGCCGGCTTCTACGAGCAGTACTTC. Residues: CASSAGAGFYEQYF.